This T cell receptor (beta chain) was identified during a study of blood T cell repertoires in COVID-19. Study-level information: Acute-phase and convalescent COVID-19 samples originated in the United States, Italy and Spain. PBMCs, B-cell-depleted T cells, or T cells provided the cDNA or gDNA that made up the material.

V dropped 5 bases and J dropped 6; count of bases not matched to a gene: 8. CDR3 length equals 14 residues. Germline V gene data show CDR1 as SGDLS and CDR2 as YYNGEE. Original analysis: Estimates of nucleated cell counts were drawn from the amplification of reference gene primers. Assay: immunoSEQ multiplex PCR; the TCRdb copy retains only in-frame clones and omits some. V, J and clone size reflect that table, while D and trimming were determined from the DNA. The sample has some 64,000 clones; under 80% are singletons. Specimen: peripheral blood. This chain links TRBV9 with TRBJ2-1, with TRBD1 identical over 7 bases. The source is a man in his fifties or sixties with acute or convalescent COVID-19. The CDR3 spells CASSDSPGGNEQFF. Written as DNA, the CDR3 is TGTGCCAGCAGTGACTCCCCAGGGGGCAATGAGCAGTTCTTC.